This entry describes one T cell receptor (beta chain). Some clones are missing from TCRdb's copy, which holds only in-frame ones; the method was immunoSEQ multiplex PCR. The table records a few hundred thousand clones, nearly 90% of them present only once. The sample belongs to a study of blood T cell repertoires in COVID-19. With 6 bases clipped from V and 4 bases from J, the junction kept 12 bases outside the gene matches. Germline CDR1 reads SGHAT; CDR2 reads FQNNGV. The CDR3 runs to 16 residues. This chain connects TRBV11-2 to TRBJ1-3; 7 nucleotides agree with TRBD1. The clonotype was recovered from a woman aged 35 to 49 with COVID-19, enrolled during active disease. Specimen: peripheral blood. The CDR3 bases are TGTGCCAGCAGATCTCCGGGACAGATTAGGGGAAACACCATATATTTT. Protein: CASRSPGQIRGNTIYF.